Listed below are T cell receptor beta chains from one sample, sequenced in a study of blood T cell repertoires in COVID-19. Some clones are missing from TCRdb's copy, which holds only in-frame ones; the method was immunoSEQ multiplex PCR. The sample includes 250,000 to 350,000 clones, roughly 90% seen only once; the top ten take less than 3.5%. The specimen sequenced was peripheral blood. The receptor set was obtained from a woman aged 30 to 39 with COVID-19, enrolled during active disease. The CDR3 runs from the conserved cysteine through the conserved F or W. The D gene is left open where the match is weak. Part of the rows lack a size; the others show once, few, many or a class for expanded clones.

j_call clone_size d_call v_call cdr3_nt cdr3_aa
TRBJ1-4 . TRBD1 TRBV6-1 TGTGCCAGCAGTGAGTGGGACAGCCTTAATGAAAAACTGTTTTTT CASSEWDSLNEKLFF
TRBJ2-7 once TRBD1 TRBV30 TGTGCCTGGAGGCGGCCCGGGACAGGGCTCTACGAGCAGTACTTC CAWRRPGTGLYEQYF
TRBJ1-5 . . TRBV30 TGTGCCTGGGGGAAAGGGGGCAATCAGCCCCAGCATTTT CAWGKGGNQPQHF
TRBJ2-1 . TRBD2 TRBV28 TGTGCCAGCACCGCGAGCGGGAGCTCCTACAATGAGCAGTTCTTC CASTASGSSYNEQFF
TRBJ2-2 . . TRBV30 TGTGCCTGGTCAGAGAACACCGGGGAGCTGTTTTTT CAWSENTGELFF
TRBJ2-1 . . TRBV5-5 TGTGCCAGCAGCTTGGTGGGTGACAGGTACAATGAGCAGTTCTTC CASSLVGDRYNEQFF
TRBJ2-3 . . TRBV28 TGTGCCAGCAGTTTTGGCAGGTTGGAAACAGATACGCAGTATTTT CASSFGRLETDTQYF
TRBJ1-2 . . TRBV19 TGTGCCACTACCAGGGAGGGTAACTATGGCTACACCTTC CATTREGNYGYTF
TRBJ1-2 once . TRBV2 TGTGCCAGCAGTCCCGACCTAGACTTGATTGGCTACACCTTC CASSPDLDLIGYTF
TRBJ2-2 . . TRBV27 . CASSFGAGELFF
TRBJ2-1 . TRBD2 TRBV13 TGTGCCAGCAGCCCGGCGGGACAGCTAGCGGGAGGATGGTCCTACAATGAGCAGTTCTTC CASSPAGQLAGGWSYNEQFF
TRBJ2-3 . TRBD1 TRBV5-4 TGTGCCAGCAGCTCCAGGGGGCGGGATACGCAGTATTTT CASSSRGRDTQYF
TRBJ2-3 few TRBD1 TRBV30 TGTGCCTGGAGTACTAGATCGATGGACAGGTATTGGACAGATACGCAGTATTTT CAWSTRSMDRYWTDTQYF
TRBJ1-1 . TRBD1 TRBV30 TGTGCCTGTTTCCAAGGGACAGTGAAGACTGAAGCTTTCTTT CACFQGTVKTEAFF
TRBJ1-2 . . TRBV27 TGTGCCAGCAGTTTATCTCCAGGGTCGAACTATGGCTACACCTTC CASSLSPGSNYGYTF
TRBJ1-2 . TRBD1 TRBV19 TGTGCCAGTAGTATAGAGGGGACAGGGGCTAACTATGGCTACACCTTC CASSIEGTGANYGYTF